The present T cell receptor beta chain was sequenced within a study of T-cell reconstitution after alpha-beta-depleted transplantation in children. Notes on the study in general: The high TCRbeta diversity at day 60 in some patients came from surviving recipient T cells and thymic progenitors. T-cell counts and diversity at one year post-transplant came mainly from newly produced T cells. Several hundred expanded graft clones reportedly were the source of alpha-beta T cells about two months after transplant.

Molecular barcoding with unique molecular identifiers was used for the TCRbeta library. TCRdb called the PCR reads again in MiXCR, with one record for every CDR3 protein. Of roughly 150,000 distinct CDR3 sequences in the sample, more than 9.5% were seen once. CDR1 SGHRS and CDR2 YFSETQ come from the germline V gene. Trimming took 4 bases from V and 2 from J, leaving 7 bases between them. The CDR3 is 13 amino acids. This clonotype was observed at least ten times. The antigen is not known. This specimen consisted of PBMCs, obtained before TCRalphabeta/CD19-depleted stem cell transplant. The chain couples TRBV5-1 to TRBJ1-3; D is unclear. The clonotype comes from a boy between 2 and 10 years old with acute myeloid leukemia, due to receive a stem cell transplant. CDR3 bases: TGCGCCAGCAGCGTCGACACTGGAAACACCATATATTTT. As protein: CASSVDTGNTIYF.